Below, 27 T cell receptor beta chains from the same sample are listed, as sequenced in a study of CD8 T cells in ankylosing spondylitis. MiXCR, run by TCRdb on the 5' RACE reads, gives a single entry per CDR3 protein. The sample lists a few hundred thousand distinct CDR3 sequences, around 10% occurring once. Specimen: blood, either unsorted or a sorted T cell fraction (not recorded which). The receptors were sampled from a male donor with ankylosing spondylitis or in good health (not recorded which).

The chain employs TRBV7-2 and TRBJ1-1, with a weak D call TRBD1 (6 bases). The CDR3 has 15 amino acids. Germline V CDR1 and CDR2: SGHTA, FQGNSA. Trimming took off 5 bases at V and 3 bases at J, with 16 bases between the two ends. CDR3 residues: CASSAEPQGYTEAFF. The CDR3 coding sequence is TGTGCCAGCAGCGCAGAACCACAGGGATACACTGAAGCTTTCTTT.

This clonotype was seen repeatedly, ten times or more. The chain recombines TRBV6-4 with TRBJ2-3; D is uncertain. This CDR3 is built from 16 residues. Germline CDR1 reads MRHNA; CDR2 reads SNTAGT. Trimming shortened V by 0 bases and J by 3 bases, and 13 bases separated the two germline ends. CDR3 sequence: CASSDSVVRATDTQYF. The CDR3 nucleotides are TGTGCCAGCAGTGACTCGGTTGTACGCGCTACAGATACGCAGTATTTT.

This clonotype was recorded many times. The chain uses TRBV12-3 or TRBV12-4 and TRBJ2-2; no firm D call. CDR3 length equals 13 residues. V lost 5 bases, J lost 6 bases, and 10 bases lay in between. This CDR3 is CASSLSDSGELFF. CDR3 nucleotide sequence: TGTGCCAGCAGTCTGAGCGACTCCGGGGAGCTGTTTTTT.

The rearrangement joins TRBV9 to TRBJ2-7; 7 bases match TRBD2. V was pared by 0 bases and J by 4 bases, with 4 bases of the junction left unmatched. Germline V gene data show CDR1 as SGDLS and CDR2 as YYNGEE. The CDR3 loop spans 14 amino acids. This CDR3 reads CASSVVDGGYEQYF. CDR3 DNA sequence: TGTGCCAGCAGCGTAGTTGACGGGGGGTACGAGCAGTACTTC.

The chain recombines TRBV2 with TRBJ2-7, with D tentatively TRBD1 or TRBD2 (5 bases each). The CDR3 is 15 residues long. Germline V gene lookup returns CDR1 SNHLY and CDR2 FYNNEI. Trimming stripped 6 bases from V and 0 bases from J, with 15 bases between. CDR3 DNA: TGTGCCAGCAGCGTGGGACGGTCTAGCTCCTACGAGCAGTACTTC. Its protein is CASSVGRSSSYEQYF.

The V call is TRBV7-2, the J call TRBJ2-5; TRBD1 or TRBD2 may be the D gene (5 bases each). The CDR3 contains 15 residues. V lost 5 bases, J lost 5 bases, and 18 bases lay in between. Germline values: CDR1 SGHTA, CDR2 FQGNSA. DNA for the CDR3: TGTGCCAGCAGCCTACTAGGGATTGCAGGGGAGACCCAGTACTTC. It specifies CASSLLGIAGETQYF.

This clonotype was seen repeatedly, ten times or more. The chain combines TRBV27 with TRBJ1-6, with 8 bases that match TRBD1. This CDR3 contains 15 residues. V dropped 6 bases and J dropped 4; count of bases not matched to a gene: 5. CDR1 MNHEY and CDR2 SMNVEV come from the germline V gene (reference sequence). CDR3 DNA: TGTGCCAGCAGAGCAAGGACAGGGTATAATTCACCCCTCCACTTT. Protein product: CASRARTGYNSPLHF.

This clonotype occurred many times. The chain carries TRBV5-4 and TRBJ2-1, with a possible D match to TRBD2 (6 bases). Germline V CDR1 and CDR2: SGHNT, YYREEE (reference sequence). This CDR3 is 16 amino acids long. Trimming removed 4 bases from V and 1 base from J, with 15 bases in between. The CDR3, as DNA: TGTGCCAGCAGCACAAATAGCGGAACGTCCTACAATGAGCAGTTCTTC. Its protein is CASSTNSGTSYNEQFF.

This clonotype was seen a few times. The rearrangement uses TRBV6-2 or TRBV6-3 and TRBJ2-1; 9 positions agree with TRBD1. The germline gives CDR1 MNHEY, CDR2 SVGEGT. The V gene end was trimmed by 6 bases and the J gene end by 10 bases; junction bases not matched to a gene: 10. This CDR3 spans 14 amino acids. This CDR3 is CASSPPTGGLEQFF. Here the CDR3 DNA reads TGTGCCAGCAGCCCTCCAACAGGGGGCCTAGAGCAGTTCTTC.

This clonotype was counted many times. The V and J genes are TRBV4-2 and TRBJ1-1; D remains ambiguous. Trimming took off 4 bases at V and 4 bases at J, with 16 bases between the two ends. This CDR3 region has 15 residues. CDR1 is LGHNA and CDR2 is YNFKEQ in the germline V gene. CDR3 residues: CASSPKHKPSTEAFF. In DNA form, the CDR3 reads TGTGCCAGCAGCCCAAAGCACAAGCCAAGCACTGAAGCTTTCTTT.

This clonotype was found many times. This chain connects TRBV5-1 to TRBJ2-2, with D unresolved. The CDR3 totals 14 residues. CDR1 SGHRS and CDR2 YFSETQ come from the germline V gene. Trimming took off 0 bases at V and 6 bases at J, with 9 bases between the two ends. The CDR3 coding sequence is TGCGCCAGCAGCTTGGCCCCACAGTCCGGGGAGCTGTTTTTT. This encodes CASSLAPQSGELFF.

This clonotype has a count of ten or more. The chain has TRBV5-5 and TRBJ1-1; D perhaps matches TRBD1 (5 bases). The V end was cut by 3 bases, the J end by 5 bases, with 20 bases between. This CDR3 has 16 residues. Germline lookup yields CDR1 SGHKS and CDR2 YYEKEE (reference sequence). The CDR3 loop is CASSSTGRGSRTEAFF. DNA of the CDR3: TGTGCCAGCAGCTCAACAGGCCGGGGCTCCCGGACTGAAGCTTTCTTT.

This clonotype was picked up many times. The CDR3 region has the DNA TGTGCCAGCAGTTATTTGACTAGCGAGGAGACCCAGTACTTC. Protein: CASSYLTSEETQYF. V gene TRBV6-2 or TRBV6-3 combines with J gene TRBJ2-5, with 8 bases lining up with TRBD2. There are 14 residues in the CDR3. The germline V gene encodes CDR1 MNHEY and CDR2 SVGEGT. J was trimmed by 5 bases and V by 3 bases; bases with no gene match: 5.

The chain combines TRBV5-1 with TRBJ2-7; TRBD2 aligns across 12 bases. This CDR3 comprises 16 residues. Germline V lookup: CDR1 SGHRS, CDR2 YFSETQ. With 2 bases clipped from V and 2 bases from J, the junction kept 5 bases outside the gene matches. The CDR3 DNA is TGCGCCAGCAGCTTAACTAGCGGGAGGACCCCCTACGAGCAGTACTTC. It is translated as CASSLTSGRTPYEQYF.

A few counts support this clonotype. This chain connects TRBV14 to TRBJ2-1; D remains unclear. Germline V gene sequence: CDR1 SGHDN, CDR2 FVKESK. V lost 6 bases to trimming and J lost 3 bases, with 12 bases between them. The CDR3 is made up of 14 amino acids. CDR3 sequence: CASSGPTIYNEQFF. CDR3 in DNA: TGTGCCAGCAGTGGGCCCACAATCTACAATGAGCAGTTCTTC.

This clonotype was detected many times. The rearrangement joins TRBV24-1 to TRBJ2-3, with 7 bases that match TRBD1. This CDR3 contains 19 residues. V trimming: 3 bases; J trimming: 3 bases; junction bases outside the gene matches: 17. Germline values: CDR1 KGHDR, CDR2 SFDVKD. This CDR3 reads CATSDSGEQGSLWTDTQYF. DNA for the CDR3: TGTGCCACCAGTGATAGCGGCGAACAGGGGAGCCTCTGGACAGATACGCAGTATTTT.

This clonotype occurred many times. The chain joins TRBV5-1 to TRBJ2-6; D is ambiguous. This CDR3 comprises 16 residues. CDR1 is SGHRS and CDR2 is YFSETQ in the germline V gene. Trimming pared 1 base from V and 0 bases from J, leaving 8 bases between. For the CDR3, the DNA is TGCGCCAGCAGCTTGACAAGGGACTCTGGGGCCAACGTCCTGACTTTC. Protein sequence: CASSLTRDSGANVLTF.

This clonotype was seen repeatedly, ten times or more. This CDR3 reads CASSPIAGESNEQFF. CDR3 nucleotide sequence: TGTGCCAGCAGCCCTATAGCGGGAGAGAGCAATGAGCAGTTCTTC. The chain couples TRBV12-3 or TRBV12-4 to TRBJ2-1, with TRBD2 matching over 9 bases. With 6 bases clipped from V and 6 bases from J, the junction kept 9 bases outside the gene matches. CDR3 length equals 15 residues.

This chain connects TRBV7-8 to TRBJ2-3, with D maybe TRBD1 (5 bases). This CDR3 is 16 amino acids long. Germline V gene data show CDR1 as SGHVS and CDR2 as FQNEAQ. Trimming took 5 bases from V and 6 from J, leaving 21 bases between them. The CDR3 reads CASSPRRTPRQDTQYF. The CDR3 nucleotides are TGTGCCAGCAGCCCCCGCCGAACCCCGCGACAGGATACGCAGTATTTT.

The chain combines TRBV2 with TRBJ1-4, with no clear D. This CDR3 is 11 amino acids long. Trimming pared 5 bases from V and 7 bases from J, leaving 5 bases between. In germline, CDR1 is SNHLY, CDR2 FYNNEI. The CDR3 protein is CASSTLEKLFF. CDR3 DNA: TGTGCCAGCAGTACCCTTGAAAAACTGTTTTTT.

The chain is built from TRBV18 and TRBJ2-1; D not certain. Germline V CDR1 and CDR2: KGHSH, LQKENI. CDR3 length: 14 residues. Trimming left V 3 bases short and J 3 bases short, with 9 bases between. The CDR3 region is CASSPEPLYNEQFF. DNA of the CDR3: TGTGCCAGCTCACCGGAACCCCTCTACAATGAGCAGTTCTTC.

This chain joins TRBV29-1 and TRBJ1-3; D is unclear. Germline V gene lookup returns CDR1 SQVTM and CDR2 ANQGSEA. The CDR3 covers 13 residues. V lost 3 bases to trimming and J lost 2 bases, with 8 bases between them. CDR3 DNA: TGCAGCGTTGAGGTCGCAGCTGGAAACACCATATATTTT. As protein: CSVEVAAGNTIYF.

This clonotype was counted many times. This sequence joins TRBV5-1 and TRBJ1-2; 7 bases are shared with TRBD1. Unmatched junction bases numbered 6, after V lost 0 bases and J lost 4 bases. The CDR3 has 15 residues. Germline CDR1 reads SGHRS; CDR2 reads YFSETQ. The CDR3 DNA sequence: TGCGCCAGCAGCTTGGATGGACAGGACGTCTATGGCTACACCTTC. Amino acids: CASSLDGQDVYGYTF.

This clonotype was recorded at least ten times. This chain connects TRBV12-3 or TRBV12-4 to TRBJ2-7, with TRBD1 matching over 8 bases. The CDR3 spans 14 residues. The J segment lost 3 bases and the V segment lost 5 bases, leaving 6 bases of the junction unmatched. CDR3 loop: CASSQGTGIYEQYF. The DNA of the CDR3 is TGTGCCAGCAGTCAAGGGACAGGAATCTACGAGCAGTACTTC.

This clonotype was seen at least ten times. The CDR3 loop is CASSYTGHINTEAFF. CDR3 in DNA: TGTGCCAGCAGTTACACGGGACACATCAACACTGAAGCTTTCTTT. The chain has TRBV6-2 or TRBV6-3 and TRBJ1-1; TRBD1 might be the D (6 bases). V was shortened by 2 bases and J by 2 bases, with 12 bases between the two germline ends. Germline assignment: CDR1 MNHEY and CDR2 SVGEGT. The CDR3 sequence is 15 residues long.

This clonotype came up many times. DNA of the CDR3: TGCAGTGCTAGGGGTACGGACTACGAGCAGTACTTC. It translates to CSARGTDYEQYF. V and J are TRBV20-1 and TRBJ2-7; D remains unclear. The germline V gene encodes CDR1 DFQATT and CDR2 SNEGSKA (reference sequence). This CDR3 is built from 12 residues. V lost 3 bases and J lost 3, with 9 bases in between.

This clonotype appeared many times. This chain uses TRBV12-3 or TRBV12-4 with TRBJ2-3; TRBD2 agrees at 8 bases. J lost 1 base, V lost 6 bases, and 9 bases had no gene match. This CDR3 has 16 amino acids. The CDR3 region is CASSPQTSAGTDTQYF. Written as DNA, the CDR3 is TGTGCCAGCAGCCCCCAGACTAGCGCGGGCACAGATACGCAGTATTTT.